The clone carrying this T cell receptor beta chain was seen a handful of times. The antigen remains undetermined. These data originate in a study of early T cells in non-severe SARS-CoV-2 infection. Study details: Chains from this unsorted whole-blood bulk RNA could not be paired.

Study-level findings and limits: The study's VDJdb matching favored anti-spike CD8 responses and missed private and CD4 specificities.

Unique molecular identifiers were affixed to single, distinct cDNA molecules. TCRdb passed the 5' RACE reads through MiXCR, listing each CDR3 protein once. Of 85,000 to 90,000 distinct CDR3 sequences in the sample, roughly 15% were seen once. The sample taken for sequencing was whole blood. The sequence derives from an adult who was a healthcare worker with PCR-confirmed SARS-CoV-2 infection or an uninfected control (not recorded which).

The CDR3 here is CASSDMTGELFF. The CDR3 bases are TGCGCCAGCAGTGATATGACCGGGGAGCTGTTTTTT. The chain combines TRBV10-2 with TRBJ2-2, with no clear D. Trimming cost V 3 bases and J 5 bases, with 4 bases left between them. CDR3 length equals 12 residues. Germline CDR1 WSHSY, CDR2 SAAADI.